This entry lists 16 T cell receptor beta chains sequenced from one sample in a study of blood T cell repertoires in COVID-19. Clones were sequenced by immunoSEQ multiplex PCR, and TCRdb holds only the in-frame ones, with some missing. The table records some 220,000 clones, around 82% of them present only once. Sequencing input: peripheral blood. The receptor source for this set is a human donor in a cohort sampled during active COVID-19.

The J gene is TRBJ2-7, the V gene TRBV4-1, with TRBD2 matching over 8 bases. V dropped 0 bases and J dropped 2; count of bases not matched to a gene: 9. Per germline, CDR1 MGHRA and CDR2 YSYEKL. There are 17 residues in the CDR3. CDR3 in amino acids: CASSQDPLSGEPYEQYF. DNA for the CDR3: TGCGCCAGCAGCCAAGATCCCCTTAGCGGGGAACCCTACGAGCAGTACTTC.

The rearrangement uses TRBV19 and TRBJ2-3, with a possible D match to TRBD2 (5 bases). Germline V gene data show CDR1 as LNHDA and CDR2 as SQIVND (reference sequence). This CDR3 has 14 residues. Deletions cut 3 bases from V and 5 bases from J, with 12 bases between. CDR3: CASSMGIGGDTQYF. As DNA, the CDR3 is TGTGCCAGTAGTATGGGAATAGGAGGAGATACGCAGTATTTT.

This rearrangement joins TRBV19 to TRBJ2-7; D remains ambiguous. The V end was cut by 5 bases, the J end by 6 bases, with 8 bases between. Germline assignment: CDR1 LNHDA and CDR2 SQIVND (reference sequence). CDR3 length: 11 residues. CDR3 coding DNA: TGTGCCAGTAGTTCAGCAGGCGAGCAGTACTTC. The encoded protein is CASSSAGEQYF.

The chain recombines TRBV7-9 with TRBJ2-7, with TRBD1 matching 10 bases. V shed 4 bases, J shed 7 bases, and the junction held 16 bases outside the gene matches. Germline lookup yields CDR1 SEHNR and CDR2 FQNEAQ (reference sequence). The CDR3 has 17 amino acids. The CDR3 protein is CASSSAWGQGKGYEQYF. In DNA, the CDR3 is TGTGCCAGCAGCTCAGCCTGGGGACAGGGGAAGGGATATGAGCAGTACTTC.

V usage is TRBV18 and J usage is TRBJ1-1; 9 nucleotides align to TRBD1. V gave up 3 bases and J gave up 0 bases; unmatched junction bases: 11. Germline V CDR1 and CDR2: KGHSH, LQKENI. The CDR3 has 18 amino acids. The CDR3 sequence: CASSPLGQGSYLNTEAFF. The CDR3 DNA is TGTGCCAGCTCACCTTTGGGACAGGGTAGTTATTTGAACACTGAAGCTTTCTTT.

This clone was observed a single time. The chain employs TRBV7-9 and TRBJ2-3; 9 bases match TRBD2. This CDR3 has 17 amino acids. V shed 5 bases, J shed 3 bases, and the junction held 12 bases outside the gene matches. The V gene's germline CDR1 is SEHNR and CDR2 FQNEAQ (reference sequence). The CDR3 region is CASSRQQRGARTDTQYF. CDR3 nucleotide sequence: TGTGCCAGCAGCCGTCAACAGCGGGGGGCGCGGACAGATACGCAGTATTTT.

The chain uses TRBV5-5 and TRBJ1-1; the D gene is possibly TRBD1 (5 bases). The length of the CDR3 is 15 residues. Germline loops: CDR1 SGHKS, CDR2 YYEKEE (reference sequence). V was clipped by 3 bases and J by 6 bases, with 18 bases between them. CDR3 sequence: CASSSSTESMAEAFF. DNA for the CDR3: TGTGCCAGCAGCTCATCGACAGAGAGTATGGCTGAAGCTTTCTTT.

The count of this clone is one. The rearrangement links TRBV5-1 to TRBJ2-4; 10 bases are a match to TRBD1. CDR1 is SGHRS and CDR2 is YFSETQ in the germline V gene. With V trimmed by 5 bases and J by 8 bases, 7 bases remained unmatched. The CDR3 runs 14 residues. The DNA of the CDR3 is TGCGCCAGCAGACTAGAGGGGACAGGGGACATTCAGTACTTC. Amino acids: CASRLEGTGDIQYF.

The V gene is TRBV6-5, the J gene TRBJ2-1; the match to TRBD1 covers 9 bases. CDR1 is MNHEY, CDR2 SVGAGI, per germline. V shed 0 bases and J 8 bases; nucleotides not matched to a gene: 2. The CDR3 contains 14 residues. The CDR3: CASSYSGTGYEQFF. The CDR3 region has the DNA TGTGCCAGCAGTTACTCGGGGACAGGGTATGAGCAGTTCTTC.

The chain has TRBV2 and TRBJ2-7; weak D call: TRBD2 (6 bases). Germline V CDR1 and CDR2: SNHLY, FYNNEI. V dropped 10 bases and J dropped 5 bases, with 9 bases sitting between them. CDR3 length equals 10 residues. The CDR3 spells CATGLNEQYF. The DNA for the CDR3 is TGTGCCACAGGACTAAACGAGCAGTACTTC.

V usage is TRBV5-1 and J usage is TRBJ1-3, with D maybe TRBD1 (6 bases). The germline CDR1 and CDR2 sequences are SGHRS and YFSETQ. The CDR3 sequence is 16 residues long. The ends were cut back, 0 bases at V and 4 bases at J, with 14 bases in the middle. Written as DNA, the CDR3 is TGCGCCAGCAGCTTGGGGGTCAGGGGTCTCGGAAACACCATATATTTT. This sequence encodes CASSLGVRGLGNTIYF. Full variable domain (remainder filled in from reference TRBV5-1 and TRBJ1-3): KAGVTQTPRYLIKTRGQQVTLSCSPISGHRSVSWYQQTPGQGLQFLFEYFSETQRNKGNFPGRFSGRQFSNSRSEMNVSTLELGDSALYLCASSLGVRGLGNTIYFGEGSWLTVV.

V is TRBV11-2 and J is TRBJ1-2, with D possibly being TRBD1 (5 bases). CDR1 is SGHAT and CDR2 is FQNNGV in the germline V gene. The germline V and J ends were trimmed by 6 bases and 5 bases, with 13 bases remaining between them. This CDR3 has 13 residues. CDR3 nucleotide sequence: TGTGCCAGCAGTCCATCGGGACTTTATGGCTACACCTTC. It specifies CASSPSGLYGYTF. Full variable domain (rest looked up from reference TRBV11-2 and TRBJ1-2): EAGVAQSPRYKIIEKRQSVAFWCNPISGHATLYWYQQILGQGPKLLIQFQNNGVVDDSQLPKDRFSAERLKGVDSTLKIQPAKLEDSAVYLCASSPSGLYGYTFGSGTRLTVV.

This chain links TRBV7-2 with TRBJ2-3; 8 bases fit TRBD2. From germline, CDR1 is SGHTA and CDR2 FQGNSA. The CDR3 has 16 amino acids. The V and J ends lost 3 bases and 1 base, in that order; junction bases with no gene match: 6. This CDR3 is CASSLGAGGGTDTQYF. Here the CDR3 DNA reads TGTGCCAGCAGCTTGGGGGCGGGAGGAGGCACAGATACGCAGTATTTT.

V usage is TRBV18 and J usage is TRBJ2-2; TRBD2 aligns across 7 bases. Per germline, CDR1 KGHSH and CDR2 LQKENI. Trimming cost V 2 bases and J 6 bases; bases outside gene matches: 6. There are 15 residues in the CDR3. CDR3 bases: TGTGCCAGCTCACCATTTGACCTAGCGGCCGGGGAGCTGTTTTTT. Translating it yields CASSPFDLAAGELFF.

The chain is built from TRBV5-1 and TRBJ2-7; 8 bases match TRBD2. With 2 bases clipped from V and 0 bases from J, the junction kept 4 bases outside the gene matches. Germline V CDR1 and CDR2: SGHRS, YFSETQ. The CDR3 has 15 amino acids. The CDR3 bases are TGCGCCAGCAGCTTAACTAGCGGATTCTCCTACGAGCAGTACTTC. This gives the protein CASSLTSGFSYEQYF.

This chain links TRBV3-1 (or the pseudogene TRBV3-2) with TRBJ1-2, with D perhaps matching TRBD1 (5 bases). Per germline, CDR1 LGHDT and CDR2 YNNKEL (reference sequence). The CDR3 runs to 15 residues. The V and J ends lost 3 bases and 3 bases respectively, with 14 bases between them. CDR3 DNA: TGTGCCAGCAGCCAGGATGGGACGGGGGACTATGGCTACACCTTC. Amino acid sequence: CASSQDGTGDYGYTF.